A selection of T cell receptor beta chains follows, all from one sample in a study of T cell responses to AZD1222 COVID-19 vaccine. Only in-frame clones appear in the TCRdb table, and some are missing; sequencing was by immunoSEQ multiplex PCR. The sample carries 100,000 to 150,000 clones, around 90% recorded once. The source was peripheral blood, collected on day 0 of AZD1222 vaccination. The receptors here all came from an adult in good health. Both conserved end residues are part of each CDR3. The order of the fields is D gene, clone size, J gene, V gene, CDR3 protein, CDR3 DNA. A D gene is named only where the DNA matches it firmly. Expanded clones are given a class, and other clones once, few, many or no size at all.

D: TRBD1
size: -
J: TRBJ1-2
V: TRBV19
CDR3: CASTTRQGGGYTF
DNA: TGTGCCAGTACCACTCGACAGGGAGGAGGCTACACCTTC

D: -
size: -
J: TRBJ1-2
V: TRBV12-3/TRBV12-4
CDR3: CASSSFAGGYTF
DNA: TGTGCCAGCAGTTCGTTTGCTGGCGGCTACACCTTC

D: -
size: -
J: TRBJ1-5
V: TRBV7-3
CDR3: CASSFDQDQPQHF
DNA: TGTGCCAGCAGCTTTGATCAGGATCAGCCCCAGCATTTT

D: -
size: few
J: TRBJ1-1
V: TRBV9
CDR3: CASSVVVGGEAFF
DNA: TGTGCCAGCAGCGTAGTTGTGGGGGGAGAAGCTTTCTTT

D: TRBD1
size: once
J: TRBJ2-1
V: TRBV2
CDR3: CASSGNRGSNEQFF
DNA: TGTGCCAGCAGTGGAAACAGGGGTTCGAATGAGCAGTTCTTC

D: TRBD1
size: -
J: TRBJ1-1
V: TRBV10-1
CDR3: CASRLLGTGREDTEAFF
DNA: TGCGCCAGCAGATTACTAGGGACAGGGAGAGAGGACACTGAAGCTTTCTTT

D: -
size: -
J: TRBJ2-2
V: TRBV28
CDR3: CATSTGELFF
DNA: TGTGCCACCTCCACCGGGGAGCTGTTTTTT

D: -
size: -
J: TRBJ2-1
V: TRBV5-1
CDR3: CASGHYPEQFF
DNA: TGCGCCAGCGGACACTACCCTGAGCAGTTCTTC

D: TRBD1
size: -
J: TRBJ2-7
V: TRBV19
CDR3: CASAVKTGQINEQYF
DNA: TGTGCCAGTGCCGTAAAGACAGGGCAGATAAACGAGCAGTACTTC

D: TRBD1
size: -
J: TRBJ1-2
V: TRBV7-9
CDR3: CASSYTGQGDYGYTF
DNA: TGTGCCAGCAGCTACACCGGACAGGGGGACTATGGCTACACCTTC

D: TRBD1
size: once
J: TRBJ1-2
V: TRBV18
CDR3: CASSQETGVNYGYTF
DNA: TGTGCCAGCTCACAAGAAACAGGGGTTAACTATGGCTACACCTTC

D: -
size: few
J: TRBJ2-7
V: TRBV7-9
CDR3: CASSPWGDIRTYEQYF
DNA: TGTGCCAGCAGCCCCTGGGGGGACATACGAACCTACGAGCAGTACTTC

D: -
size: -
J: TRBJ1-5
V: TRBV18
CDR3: CASSHGGAGQPQHF
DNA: TGTGCCAGCTCACATGGAGGAGCTGGTCAGCCCCAGCATTTT

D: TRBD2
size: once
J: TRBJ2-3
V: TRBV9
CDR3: CASSGAGVVTDTQYF
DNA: TGTGCCAGCAGCGGAGCGGGAGTGGTTACAGATACGCAGTATTTT

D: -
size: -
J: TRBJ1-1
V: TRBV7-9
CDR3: CASSSQKNTEAFF
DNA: TGTGCCAGCAGTTCCCAAAAGAACACTGAAGCTTTCTTT

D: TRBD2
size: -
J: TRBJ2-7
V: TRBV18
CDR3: CASSPAGGSYEQYF
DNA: TGTGCCAGCTCACCAGCGGGAGGGAGCTACGAGCAGTACTTC

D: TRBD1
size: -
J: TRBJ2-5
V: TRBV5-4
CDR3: CASSHGTGYQETQYF
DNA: TGTGCCAGCAGCCACGGGACAGGGTACCAAGAGACCCAGTACTTC